These 30 T cell receptor beta chains share one sample of origin, sequenced in a study of neurological immune-mediated disorders. TCRdb itself ran the 5' RACE reads through MiXCR, one entry per CDR3 protein. The table has 75,000 to 95,000 distinct CDR3 sequences, more than 15% seen once. Material for sequencing was PBMCs. All receptors come from a middle-aged woman in good health.

This clonotype showed up just a few times. The chain links TRBV4-1 to TRBJ2-1, with D tentatively TRBD2 (5 bases). Germline assignment: CDR1 MGHRA and CDR2 YSYEKL. V lost 0 bases and J 12 bases, leaving 15 bases between the germline ends. The CDR3 is 14 residues long. Here the CDR3 DNA reads TGCGCCAGCAGCCAAGATGAAGGGAGTTCGTGGCAGTTCTTC. Its translation: CASSQDEGSSWQFF.

Of note for this clonotype: A much more abundant neighbour one base away suggests this may be a read error. The chain joins TRBV7-3 to TRBJ2-2; 8 nucleotides agree with TRBD2. The germline V gene encodes CDR1 SGHTA and CDR2 FQGTGA. This CDR3 has 15 amino acids. The CDR3 sequence is CVSSLSGGSTGELFF. The CDR3 coding sequence is TGTGTCAGCAGCTTAAGCGGGGGATCCACCGGGGAGCTGTTTTTT.

With respect to this clonotype: The DNA is left out, because the CDR3 cannot be placed on it with certainty; the CDR3 is given as TCRdb lists it. The V call is TRBV5-6, the J call TRBJ2-5; the listed D gene, TRBD2, was not tested against the DNA. The CDR3 adds up to 20 amino acids, both ends counted. CDR1 and CDR2 from the germline V gene are SGHDT and YYEEEE. This CDR3 reads CASSFYICSARRLTEETQYF.

In its sample, this clonotype was seen many times. The V gene is TRBV20-1, the J gene TRBJ1-6, with TRBD1 as a possible D gene (5 bases). Germline V gene sequence: CDR1 DFQATT, CDR2 SNEGSKA (reference sequence). The CDR3 totals 12 residues. Trimming took off 4 bases at V and 7 bases at J, with 8 bases between the two ends. CDR3 in DNA: TGCAGTGCTACCCGGGGCAATTCACCCCTCCACTTT. This translates into CSATRGNSPLHF.

This clonotype was counted many times. The DNA of the CDR3 is TGTGCCAGCAGCTTAAGGCCGGGGGTAGTCTACGAGCAGTACTTC. Protein sequence: CASSLRPGVVYEQYF. This chain connects TRBV7-2 to TRBJ2-7, with D tentatively TRBD2 (6 bases). The CDR3 spans 15 residues. Looked up from germline, CDR1 is SGHTA and CDR2 is FQGNSA. V was shortened by 2 bases and J by 3 bases, with 14 bases between the two germline ends.

This clonotype has ten or more counts. This rearrangement joins TRBV5-6 to TRBJ2-1; D is ambiguous. The ends were cut back, 3 bases at V and 8 bases at J, with 6 bases in the middle. Germline CDR1 reads SGHDT; CDR2 reads YYEEEE. CDR3 size: 11 residues. The CDR3: CASSSVYEQFF. The CDR3 coding sequence is TGTGCCAGCAGCTCCGTCTATGAGCAGTTCTTC.

This clonotype was recorded many times. The V gene is TRBV12-3 or TRBV12-4, the J gene TRBJ1-1, with D unresolved. V gave up 6 bases and J gave up 3 bases, with 8 bases separating them. The CDR3 spans 12 residues. DNA of the CDR3: TGTGCCAGCAGCCCCGGTTACACTGAAGCTTTCTTT. As protein: CASSPGYTEAFF.

This clonotype was detected only a few times. J is TRBJ1-5 and V is TRBV6-1; TRBD1 might be the D (5 bases). Trimming removed 6 bases at V and 2 bases at J, with 11 bases between. The CDR3 consists of 14 residues. Germline CDR1 reads MNHNS; CDR2 reads SASEGT. As DNA, the CDR3 is TGTGCCAGCAGGGACTTACAGGGCAATCAGCCCCAGCATTTT. It specifies CASRDLQGNQPQHF.

This sequence joins TRBV29-1 and TRBJ2-5; D possibly matches TRBD1 or TRBD2 (6 bases each). CDR3 length equals 11 residues. Germline V lookup: CDR1 SQVTM, CDR2 ANQGSEA. Trimming left V 7 bases short and J 5 bases short, with 11 bases between. CDR3 region: CSGRGVETQYF. The DNA for the CDR3 is TGCAGCGGTAGGGGGGTTGAGACCCAGTACTTC.

This clonotype was seen ten or more times. The chain uses TRBV6-4 and TRBJ2-2, with D maybe TRBD1 (5 bases). The germline gives CDR1 MRHNA, CDR2 SNTAGT. The length of the CDR3 is 15 residues. The V and J ends lost 4 bases and 2 bases respectively, with 11 bases between them. The CDR3 loop reads CASSVEGANTGELFF. The CDR3 bases are TGTGCCAGCAGTGTCGAAGGGGCAAACACCGGGGAGCTGTTTTTT.

A remark on this clonotype: Germline is not matched at one junction end, which may reflect a read error. V and J are TRBV3-1 and TRBJ2-2, with 11 bases lining up with TRBD2. Germline CDR1 LGHDT, CDR2 YNNKEL (reference sequence). The CDR3 runs 18 residues. This CDR3 reads CASSRMIVLAGVSGELFF. The CDR3 bases are TGTGCAAGCAGCCGTATGATCGTACTAGCGGGGGTCTCGGGGGAGCTGTTTTTT.

This clonotype has a handful of counts. The rearrangement links TRBV12-5 to TRBJ2-5, with TRBD2 identical over 13 bases. Germline CDR1 reads LGHNT; CDR2 reads FRNRAP. With 1 base clipped from V and 5 bases from J, the junction kept 10 bases outside the gene matches. This CDR3 contains 18 residues. CDR3 DNA: TGTGCTAGTGGTTTGGGGACTAGCGGGAGAATACTCGGGGAGACCCAGTACTTC. Its translation is CASGLGTSGRILGETQYF.

This clonotype was found many times. The genes are TRBV20-1 and TRBJ1-4; D gene ambiguous. The V end was cut by 2 bases, the J end by 4 bases, with 14 bases between. The CDR3 loop spans 15 amino acids. Germline lookup yields CDR1 DFQATT and CDR2 SNEGSKA (reference sequence). CDR3 loop: CSARSPGSYNEKLFF. In nucleotides, the CDR3 is TGCAGTGCTAGAAGTCCCGGCAGTTATAATGAAAAACTGTTTTTT.

At least ten counts were recorded for this clonotype. CDR3 amino acids: CASSLTREEAQYF. CDR3 nucleotides: TGTGCCAGCAGCTTAACGAGGGAGGAGGCGCAGTACTTC. The rearrangement joins TRBV7-3 to TRBJ2-7; D is perhaps TRBD2 (6 bases). The CDR3 spans 13 residues. V gave up 0 bases and J gave up 9 bases, with 12 bases separating them. Looked up from germline, CDR1 is SGHTA and CDR2 is FQGTGA. Combining the CDR3 with reference TRBV7-3 and TRBJ2-7 gives the whole variable domain GAGVSQTPSNKVTEKGKYVELRCDPISGHTALYWYRQSLGQGPEFLIYFQGTGAADDSGLPNDRFFAVRPEGSVSTLKIQRTERGDSAVYLCASSLTREEAQYFGPGTRLTVT.

The V gene is TRBV5-1, the J gene TRBJ2-3, with 7 bases identical to TRBD2. Germline V gene lookup returns CDR1 SGHRS and CDR2 YFSETQ. The CDR3 has 17 amino acids. J was trimmed by 2 bases and V by 0 bases; bases with no gene match: 9. The CDR3, as DNA: TGCGCCAGCAGCTTGGGGCGTGCAGCGGGGTACACAGATACGCAGTATTTT. Its translation: CASSLGRAAGYTDTQYF.

This clonotype was recorded many times. The chain couples TRBV4-3 to TRBJ1-4; tentatively, D is TRBD1 (5 bases). CDR1 LGHNA and CDR2 YSLEER come from the germline V gene. Trimming left V 2 bases short and J 4 bases short, with 11 bases between. This CDR3 has 15 residues. DNA of the CDR3: TGCGCCAGCAGCCAACGAGGGGCCTTTAATGAAAAACTGTTTTTT. As protein: CASSQRGAFNEKLFF.

In nucleotides, the CDR3 is TGCGCCAGCGAAACCGGGACAGGGGAAGCGCTCAGTGAGCAGTTCTTC. Translating gives CASETGTGEALSEQFF. This chain joins TRBV5-1 and TRBJ2-1; 10 bases agree with TRBD1. Germline lookup yields CDR1 SGHRS and CDR2 YFSETQ. The V and J ends lost 7 bases and 9 bases, in that order; junction bases with no gene match: 16. There are 16 residues in the CDR3. Using reference TRBV5-1 and TRBJ2-1 for the parts outside the CDR3, the full variable domain is KAGVTQTPRYLIKTRGQQVTLSCSPISGHRSVSWYQQTPGQGLQFLFEYFSETQRNKGNFPGRFSGRQFSNSRSEMNVSTLELGDSALYLCASETGTGEALSEQFFGPGTRLTVL.

This clonotype has a count of ten or more. This CDR3 is CASSLPRDRVDEQYF. CDR3 bases: TGTGCCAGCAGTCTCCCTAGGGACAGGGTCGACGAGCAGTACTTC. This chain joins TRBV6-2 or TRBV6-3 and TRBJ2-7; TRBD1 aligns across 9 bases. J lost 5 bases, V lost 5 bases, and 10 bases had no gene match. CDR1 is MNHEY, CDR2 SVGEGT, per germline. The CDR3 consists of 15 residues.

Concerning this clonotype itself: Germline and junction disagree at one end, which may indicate a read error. The CDR3 DNA sequence: TGTGTCAGCAGTGAAGCGACAGATATTAGCACAGATACGCAGTATTTT. Translating gives CVSSEATDISTDTQYF. The rearrangement links TRBV6-1 to TRBJ2-3, with a weak D call TRBD1 (5 bases). The CDR3 runs to 16 residues. CDR1 is MNHNS and CDR2 is SASEGT in the germline V gene.

This clonotype was seen repeatedly, ten times or more. The chain is built from TRBV7-2 and TRBJ1-2; TRBD1 might be the D (5 bases). This CDR3 spans 13 amino acids. The V gene's germline CDR1 is SGHTA and CDR2 FQGNSA. V was clipped by 5 bases and J by 3 bases, with 10 bases between them. The CDR3 DNA reads as TGTGCCAGCAGCCTGACAGAGTACTATGGCTACACCTTC. Translated: CASSLTEYYGYTF.

Concerning this clonotype itself: A much larger clone lies a single base off, so this may be a read error. The chain couples TRBV5-1 to TRBJ2-1, with 8 bases fitting TRBD1. The CDR3 totals 15 residues. In germline, CDR1 is SGHRS, CDR2 YFSETQ. CDR3: CASSWDRPSYSEQFF. The CDR3 DNA sequence: TGCGCCAGCAGCTGGGACAGGCCCTCCTACAGTGAGCAGTTCTTC.

This clonotype was recorded once. The CDR3 coding sequence is TGTGCCAGCAGTGCCAGCGGGGTAGCCAAAAACATTCAGTACTTC. As protein: CASSASGVAKNIQYF. The chain joins TRBV6-1 to TRBJ2-4; 7 bases fit TRBD2. V trimming: 4 bases; J trimming: 0 bases; junction bases outside the gene matches: 3. Germline CDR1 reads MNHNS; CDR2 reads SASEGT. CDR3 length: 15 residues.

This clonotype was seen many times. The chain joins TRBV6-2 or TRBV6-3 to TRBJ2-7, with 9 bases aligning to TRBD1. The CDR3 has 15 amino acids. V gave up 2 bases and J gave up 4 bases; unmatched junction bases: 6. The V gene's germline CDR1 is MNHEY and CDR2 SVGEGT. Here the CDR3 DNA reads TGTGCCAGCAGTTACGACGGGACAGGGCGGTACGAGCAGTACGTC. Translated: CASSYDGTGRYEQYV.

The chain employs TRBV5-6 and TRBJ1-2, with D perhaps matching TRBD1 (5 bases). CDR1 and CDR2 from the germline V gene are SGHDT and YYEEEE. The V gene lost 4 bases and the J gene lost 6 bases, with 13 bases spanning the gap. CDR3 length: 13 amino acids. In DNA form, the CDR3 reads TGTGCCAGCAGCGCTGCGGGGGTTCATGGCTACACCTTC. Its protein is CASSAAGVHGYTF.

This clonotype was counted at least ten times. The chain combines TRBV6-5 with TRBJ2-1, with a tentative D call TRBD1 (5 bases). The CDR3 loop spans 15 amino acids. Trimming stripped 5 bases from V and 0 bases from J, with 11 bases between. The germline V gene has CDR1 MNHEY and CDR2 SVGAGI. The CDR3 DNA is TGTGCCAGCAGTACGACAGCAAGCTCCTACAATGAGCAGTTCTTC. Residues: CASSTTASSYNEQFF.

As to this clonotype: A much larger clone lies one base from this, so it may be a read error. The rearrangement uses TRBV6-1 and TRBJ1-5; no clear D gene. Trimming stripped 10 bases from V and 4 bases from J, with 14 bases between. The CDR3 runs 13 residues. Germline V CDR1 and CDR2: MNHNS, SASEGT. The CDR3 spells CANIGGRNQPQHF. In DNA form, the CDR3 reads TGTGCCAACATAGGCGGACGTAATCAGCCCCAGCATTTT.

The CDR3 nucleotides read TGTGCCAGCAGTTACCCGTACAGGCGTAGAGAGACCCAGTACTTC. Protein sequence: CASSYPYRRRETQYF. The genes are TRBV6-2 or TRBV6-3 and TRBJ2-5; D possibly corresponds to TRBD1 (5 bases). The CDR3 contains 15 residues. Germline values: CDR1 MNHEY, CDR2 SVGEGT. The V end was cut by 2 bases, the J end by 4 bases, with 14 bases between.

There are many counts of this clonotype. The chain couples TRBV25-1 to TRBJ2-7; D is ambiguous. The CDR3 is 14 amino acids. The ends were cut back, 5 bases at V and 4 bases at J, with 15 bases in the middle. In germline, CDR1 is MGHDK, CDR2 SYGVNS. The CDR3 nucleotides are TGTGCCAGCAGTTACCCTAATTTCGGGTACGAGCAGTACGTC. Residues: CASSYPNFGYEQYV.

V and J are TRBV5-1 and TRBJ1-1; TRBD1 matches 7 bases. The CDR3 spans 16 residues. Trimming took 4 bases from V and 3 from J; bases not matched to a gene: 12. The germline gives CDR1 SGHRS, CDR2 YFSETQ. The chain's CDR3 is CASSPGDRVGDTEAFF. The CDR3 DNA reads as TGCGCCAGCAGCCCCGGCGACAGGGTGGGTGACACTGAAGCTTTCTTT.

This clonotype showed up many times. This sequence joins TRBV20-1 and TRBJ2-7, with 11 nucleotides matching TRBD2. Germline CDR1 is DFQATT and CDR2 is SNEGSKA (reference sequence). The CDR3 contains 13 residues. J was trimmed by 7 bases and V by 6 bases; bases with no gene match: 8. CDR3 in DNA: TGCAGTGCAAATAGCGGGGGGGCCTGGGAGCAGTACTTC. This encodes CSANSGGAWEQYF.